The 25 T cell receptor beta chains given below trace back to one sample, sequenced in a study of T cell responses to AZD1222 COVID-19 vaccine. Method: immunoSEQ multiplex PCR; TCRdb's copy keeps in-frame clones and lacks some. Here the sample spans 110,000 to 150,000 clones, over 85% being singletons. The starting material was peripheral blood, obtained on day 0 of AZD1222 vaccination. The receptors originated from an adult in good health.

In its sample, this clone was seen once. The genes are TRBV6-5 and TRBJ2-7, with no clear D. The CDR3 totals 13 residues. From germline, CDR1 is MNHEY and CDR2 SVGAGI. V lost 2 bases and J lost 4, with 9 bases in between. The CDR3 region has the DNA TGTGCCAGCAGTTACCGGGTGTCGTACGAGCAGTACTTC. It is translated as CASSYRVSYEQYF.

The CDR3: CASSEWASGIYNEQFF. The DNA for the CDR3 is TGCGCCAGCAGTGAGTGGGCTAGCGGGATCTACAATGAGCAGTTCTTC. The chain employs TRBV10-2 and TRBJ2-1; 9 bases fit TRBD2. The ends lost 1 base at V and 3 bases at J; junction bases unmatched: 4. Looked up from germline, CDR1 is WSHSY and CDR2 is SAAADI. This CDR3 contains 16 residues.

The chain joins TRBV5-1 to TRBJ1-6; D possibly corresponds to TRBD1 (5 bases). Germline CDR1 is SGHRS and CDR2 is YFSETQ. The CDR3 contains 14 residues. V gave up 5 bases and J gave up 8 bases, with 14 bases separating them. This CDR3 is CASSNVGGDSPLHF. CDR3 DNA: TGCGCCAGCAGTAATGTCGGGGGTGATTCACCCCTCCACTTT.

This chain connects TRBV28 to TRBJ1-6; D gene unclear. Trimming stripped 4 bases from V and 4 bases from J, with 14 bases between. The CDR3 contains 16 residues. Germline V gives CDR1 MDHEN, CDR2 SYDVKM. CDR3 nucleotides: TGTGCCAGCAGTTCGCAGGAGGGAGTGTATAATTCACCCCTCCACTTT. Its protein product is CASSSQEGVYNSPLHF.

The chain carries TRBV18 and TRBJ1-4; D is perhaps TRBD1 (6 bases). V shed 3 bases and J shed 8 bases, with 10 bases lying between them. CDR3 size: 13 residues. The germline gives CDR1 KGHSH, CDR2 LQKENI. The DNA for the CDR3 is TGTGCCAGCTCACCCCTTGACAGGGAAAAACTGTTTTTT. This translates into CASSPLDREKLFF.

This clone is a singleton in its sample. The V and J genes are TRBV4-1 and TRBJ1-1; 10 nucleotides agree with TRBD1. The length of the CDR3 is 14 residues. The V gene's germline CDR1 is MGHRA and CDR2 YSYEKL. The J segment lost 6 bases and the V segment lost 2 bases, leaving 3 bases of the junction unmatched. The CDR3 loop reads CASSQPGTGAEAFF. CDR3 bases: TGCGCCAGCAGCCAACCTGGGACAGGGGCTGAAGCTTTCTTT.

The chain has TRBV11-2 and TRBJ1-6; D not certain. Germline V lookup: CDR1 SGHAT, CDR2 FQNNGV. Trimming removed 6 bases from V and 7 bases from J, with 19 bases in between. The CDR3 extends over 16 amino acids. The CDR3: CASRPSLRTPNSPLHF. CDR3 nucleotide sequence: TGTGCCAGCAGGCCTAGTCTTAGGACCCCAAATTCACCCCTCCACTTT.

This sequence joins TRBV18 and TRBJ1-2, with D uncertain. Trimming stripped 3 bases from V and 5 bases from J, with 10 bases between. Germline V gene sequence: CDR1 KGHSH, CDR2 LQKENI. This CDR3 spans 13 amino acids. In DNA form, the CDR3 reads TGTGCCAGCTCACCCGAGGATGCGTATGGCTACACCTTC. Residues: CASSPEDAYGYTF.

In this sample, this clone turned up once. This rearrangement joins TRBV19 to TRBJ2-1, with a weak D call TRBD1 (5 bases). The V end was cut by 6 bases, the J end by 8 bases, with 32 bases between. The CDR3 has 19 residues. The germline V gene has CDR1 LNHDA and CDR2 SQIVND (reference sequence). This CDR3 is CASRKGSFSRGLNRDEQFF. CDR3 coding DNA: TGTGCCAGTAGAAAGGGTAGTTTCTCTAGGGGTTTGAATAGAGATGAGCAGTTCTTC. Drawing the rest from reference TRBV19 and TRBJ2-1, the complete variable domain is DGGITQSPKYLFRKEGQNVTLSCEQNLNHDAMYWYRQDPGQGLRLIYYSQIVNDFQKGDIAEGYSVSREKKESFPLTVTSAQKNPTAFYLCASRKGSFSRGLNRDEQFFGPGTRLTVL.

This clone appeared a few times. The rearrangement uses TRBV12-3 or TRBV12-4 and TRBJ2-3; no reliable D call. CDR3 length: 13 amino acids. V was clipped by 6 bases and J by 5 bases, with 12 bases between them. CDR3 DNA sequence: TGTGCCAGCAGCTTCGACTTCGAAGATACGCAGTATTTT. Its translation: CASSFDFEDTQYF.

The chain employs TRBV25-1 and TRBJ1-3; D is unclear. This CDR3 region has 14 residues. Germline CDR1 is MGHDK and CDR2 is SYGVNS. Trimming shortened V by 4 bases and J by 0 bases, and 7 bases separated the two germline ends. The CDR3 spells CASSATASGNTIYF. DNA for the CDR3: TGTGCCAGCAGTGCCACGGCCTCTGGAAACACCATATATTTT.

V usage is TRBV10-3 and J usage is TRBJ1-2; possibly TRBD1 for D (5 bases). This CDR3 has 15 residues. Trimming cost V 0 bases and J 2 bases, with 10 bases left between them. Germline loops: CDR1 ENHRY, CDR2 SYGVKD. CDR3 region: CAISESDRPNYGYTF. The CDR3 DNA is TGTGCCATCAGTGAGTCTGACAGACCGAACTATGGCTACACCTTC.

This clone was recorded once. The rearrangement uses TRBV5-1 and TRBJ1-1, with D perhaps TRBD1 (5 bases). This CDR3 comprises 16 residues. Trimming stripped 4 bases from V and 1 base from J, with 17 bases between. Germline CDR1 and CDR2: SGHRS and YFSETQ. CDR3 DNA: TGCGCCAGCAGCCCCCCTGGGGCGAGTGAGAACACTGAAGCTTTCTTT. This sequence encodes CASSPPGASENTEAFF.

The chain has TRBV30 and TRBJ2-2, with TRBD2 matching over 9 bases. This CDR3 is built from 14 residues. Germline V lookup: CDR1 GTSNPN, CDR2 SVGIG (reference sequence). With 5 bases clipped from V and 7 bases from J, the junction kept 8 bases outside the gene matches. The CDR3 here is CAWAIAGVIGELFF. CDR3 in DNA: TGTGCCTGGGCTATAGCGGGAGTAATCGGGGAGCTGTTTTTT.

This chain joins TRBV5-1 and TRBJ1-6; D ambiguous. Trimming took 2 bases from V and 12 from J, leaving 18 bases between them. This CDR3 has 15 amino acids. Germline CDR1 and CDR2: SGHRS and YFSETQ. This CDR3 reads CASSFFGLPQEPLHF. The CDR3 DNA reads TGCGCCAGCAGCTTCTTTGGACTTCCCCAAGAACCCCTCCACTTT.

The CDR3 here is CASSLRYAGGYSNQPQHF. The CDR3 DNA follows: TGTGCCAGCAGCTTACGGTATGCAGGGGGATATAGCAATCAGCCCCAGCATTTT. The rearrangement uses TRBV7-3 and TRBJ1-5; 7 bases fit TRBD1. Per the germline V gene, CDR1 is SGHTA and CDR2 is FQGTGA. This CDR3 contains 18 residues. Trimming took 2 bases from V and 0 from J; bases not matched to a gene: 10.

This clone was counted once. CDR3 sequence: CSARVGEQFF. The CDR3 region has the DNA TGCAGTGCTAGAGTCGGTGAGCAGTTCTTC. This chain links TRBV20-1 with TRBJ2-1, with no clear D. The germline V gene encodes CDR1 DFQATT and CDR2 SNEGSKA (reference sequence). The CDR3 loop spans 10 amino acids. Trimming shortened V by 1 base and J by 9 bases, and 4 bases separated the two germline ends.

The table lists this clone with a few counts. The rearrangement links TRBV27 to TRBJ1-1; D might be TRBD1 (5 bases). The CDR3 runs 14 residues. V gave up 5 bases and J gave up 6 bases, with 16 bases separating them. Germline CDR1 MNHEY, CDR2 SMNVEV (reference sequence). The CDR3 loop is CASSLWAGVSEAFF. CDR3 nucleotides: TGTGCCAGCAGTCTCTGGGCGGGGGTCTCTGAAGCTTTCTTT.

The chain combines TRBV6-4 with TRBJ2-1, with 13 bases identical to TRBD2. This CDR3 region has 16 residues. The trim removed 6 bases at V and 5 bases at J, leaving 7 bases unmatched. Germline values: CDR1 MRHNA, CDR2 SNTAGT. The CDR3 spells CASSEYGTSGNNEQFF. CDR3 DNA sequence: TGTGCCAGCAGCGAATACGGGACTAGCGGGAACAATGAGCAGTTCTTC.

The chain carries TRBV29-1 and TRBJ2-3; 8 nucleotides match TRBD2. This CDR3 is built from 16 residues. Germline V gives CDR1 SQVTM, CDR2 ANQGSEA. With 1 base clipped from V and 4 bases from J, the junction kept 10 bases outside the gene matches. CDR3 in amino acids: CSVEGISGIGPDTQYF. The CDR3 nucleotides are TGCAGCGTTGAAGGCATTAGCGGGATCGGCCCAGATACGCAGTATTTT.

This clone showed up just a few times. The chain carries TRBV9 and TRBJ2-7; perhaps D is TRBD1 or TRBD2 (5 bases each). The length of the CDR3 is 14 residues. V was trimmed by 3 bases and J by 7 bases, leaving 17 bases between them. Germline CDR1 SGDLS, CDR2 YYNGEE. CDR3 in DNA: TGTGCCAGCAGCGGGGGCGAGGGAAGAAGAGAGCAGTACTTC. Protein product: CASSGGEGRREQYF.

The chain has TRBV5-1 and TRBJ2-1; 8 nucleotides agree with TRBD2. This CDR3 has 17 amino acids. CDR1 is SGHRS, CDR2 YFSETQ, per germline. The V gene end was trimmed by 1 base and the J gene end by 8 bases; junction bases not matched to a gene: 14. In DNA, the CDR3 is TGCGCCAGCAGCTTGTCCACTTCGGGACTAGTCCTCGATGAGCAGTTCTTC. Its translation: CASSLSTSGLVLDEQFF. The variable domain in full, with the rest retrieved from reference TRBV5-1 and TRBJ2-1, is KAGVTQTPRYLIKTRGQQVTLSCSPISGHRSVSWYQQTPGQGLQFLFEYFSETQRNKGNFPGRFSGRQFSNSRSEMNVSTLELGDSALYLCASSLSTSGLVLDEQFFGPGTRLTVL.

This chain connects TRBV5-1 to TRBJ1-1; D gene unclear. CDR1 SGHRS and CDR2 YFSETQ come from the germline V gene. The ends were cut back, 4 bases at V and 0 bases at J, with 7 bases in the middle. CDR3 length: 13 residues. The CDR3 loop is CASSTTVNTEAFF. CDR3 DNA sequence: TGCGCCAGCAGCACTACGGTGAACACTGAAGCTTTCTTT. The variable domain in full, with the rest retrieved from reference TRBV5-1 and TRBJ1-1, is KAGVTQTPRYLIKTRGQQVTLSCSPISGHRSVSWYQQTPGQGLQFLFEYFSETQRNKGNFPGRFSGRQFSNSRSEMNVSTLELGDSALYLCASSTTVNTEAFFGQGTRLTVV.

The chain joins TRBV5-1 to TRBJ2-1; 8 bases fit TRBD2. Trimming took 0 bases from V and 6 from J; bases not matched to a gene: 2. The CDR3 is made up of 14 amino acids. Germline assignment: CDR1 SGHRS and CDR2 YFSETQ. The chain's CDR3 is CASSLGSGINEQFF. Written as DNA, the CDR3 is TGCGCCAGCAGCTTGGGTAGCGGGATCAATGAGCAGTTCTTC.

CDR3 DNA: TGTGCCAGCTCACCTTACGCGAAGGGAAAACTGTTTTTT. Translation gives CASSPYAKGKLFF. V gene TRBV18 combines with J gene TRBJ1-4; D remains unclear. The V gene lost 3 bases and the J gene lost 10 bases, with 12 bases spanning the gap. CDR3 length equals 13 residues. Per the germline V gene, CDR1 is KGHSH and CDR2 is LQKENI.